This TCR beta chain was recorded in a study of blood T cells in healthy people across ages. This clonotype was observed at least ten times. Its antigen is as yet unknown. Peripheral blood was drawn, approximately 9.4 milliliters per donor. The V gene's germline CDR1 is SQVTM and CDR2 ANQGSEA. This CDR3 comprises 14 residues. With 6 bases clipped from V and 3 bases from J, the junction kept 6 bases outside the gene matches. Then a second PCR, running about 6 to 12 cycles, was carried out with a sample-barcoded 5' primer and a J-beta primer mix. Sequencing yielded, for each sample, at least 2.5 million paired-end reads carrying CDR3. TCRdb recomputed calls from the 5' RACE reads with MiXCR, one row per CDR3 protein. The table has approximately 730,000 distinct CDR3 sequences, roughly 44% seen once. Broader study findings: With naive T cell percentage, TCR beta diversity showed a strong correlation.

Material: blood. The rearrangement joins TRBV29-1 to TRBJ2-1; 9 bases fit TRBD2. The source is a woman aged 60 to 75 in good health. The CDR3 sequence: CSVETTSGYNEQFF. The CDR3 region has the DNA TGCAGCGTCGAAACGACTAGCGGCTACAATGAGCAGTTCTTC.